This TCR beta chain appears in the sequencing data of a study of PD-1 blockade in classical Hodgkin lymphoma. Study conclusions and caveats: Healthy donors were reported to have higher baseline TCR diversity than newly diagnosed patients. Complete responders entered with baseline diversity on par with newly diagnosed patients, the results showed.

No patient escaped relapse after autologous stem cell transplantation, and brentuximab vedotin exposure varied. For this clone: As yet, its antigen is unknown.

Data came from immunoSEQ multiplex PCR; TCRdb stores just in-frame clones and leaves some out. The table shows more than 10,000 clones, with 91% occurring only once. V was pared by 4 bases and J by 2 bases, with 3 bases of the junction left unmatched. This CDR3 is built from 14 residues. The germline V gene encodes CDR1 SGHRS and CDR2 YFSETQ. This chain uses TRBV5-1 with TRBJ1-3, with 7 bases identical to TRBD1. Material: peripheral blood mononuclear cells (PBMCs), obtained at baseline. This sequence originates from a human donor with classical Hodgkin lymphoma. This chain's CDR3 is CASSVGTAGNTIYF. CDR3 DNA: TGCGCCAGCAGCGTGGGGACAGCTGGAAACACCATATATTTT. The variable domain in full, with the rest retrieved from reference TRBV5-1 and TRBJ1-3, is KAGVTQTPRYLIKTRGQQVTLSCSPISGHRSVSWYQQTPGQGLQFLFEYFSETQRNKGNFPGRFSGRQFSNSRSEMNVSTLELGDSALYLCASSVGTAGNTIYFGEGSWLTVV.